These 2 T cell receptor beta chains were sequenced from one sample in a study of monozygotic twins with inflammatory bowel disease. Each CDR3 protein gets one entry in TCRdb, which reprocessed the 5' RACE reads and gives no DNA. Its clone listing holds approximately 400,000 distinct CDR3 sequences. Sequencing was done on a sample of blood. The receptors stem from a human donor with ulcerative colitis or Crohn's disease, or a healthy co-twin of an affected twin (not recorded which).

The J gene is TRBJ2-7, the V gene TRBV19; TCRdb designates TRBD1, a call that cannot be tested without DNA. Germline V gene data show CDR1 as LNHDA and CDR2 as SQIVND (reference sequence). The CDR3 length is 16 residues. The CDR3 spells CASSKTPGQGDYEQYF.

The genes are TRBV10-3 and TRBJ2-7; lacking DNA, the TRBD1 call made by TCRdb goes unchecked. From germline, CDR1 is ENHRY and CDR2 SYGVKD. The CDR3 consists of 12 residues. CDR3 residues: CAISKGGYEQYF.